These 2 T cell receptor beta chains were all obtained from the same sample, sequenced in a study of T cell repertoires in cytomegalovirus infection. In TCRdb, the reads were re-called with MiXCR into one record per CDR3 protein. The sample lists 700,000 to 900,000 distinct CDR3 sequences, just under 30% occurring once. The antigens for these receptors are not known. The material was cultured CD8+ T cells from PBMCs, obtained from culture after CMV antigen stimulation. Receptors originate from a human donor in good health (CMV status not recorded). Some clones in this sample may be carry-over from other donors' samples.

The rearrangement uses TRBV18 and TRBJ1-2; D uncertain. The germline V and J ends were trimmed by 1 base and 4 bases, with 10 bases remaining between them. Germline V gives CDR1 KGHSH, CDR2 LQKENI. This CDR3 spans 14 amino acids. The CDR3 DNA reads as TGTGCCAGCTCACCACGAACAGAGGGCTATGGCTACACCTTC. It translates to CASSPRTEGYGYTF.

On this clonotype itself: The junction does not match germline at one end; this may be a read error. J is TRBJ2-3 and V is TRBV4-1; D is unresolved. This CDR3 has 16 amino acids. CDR1 is MGHRA, CDR2 YSYEKL, per germline. The CDR3 DNA follows: TGTGCCAGCAGCCAAGATGCGCCAGCTAGCACAGATACGCAGTATTTT. As protein: CASSQDAPASTDTQYF.